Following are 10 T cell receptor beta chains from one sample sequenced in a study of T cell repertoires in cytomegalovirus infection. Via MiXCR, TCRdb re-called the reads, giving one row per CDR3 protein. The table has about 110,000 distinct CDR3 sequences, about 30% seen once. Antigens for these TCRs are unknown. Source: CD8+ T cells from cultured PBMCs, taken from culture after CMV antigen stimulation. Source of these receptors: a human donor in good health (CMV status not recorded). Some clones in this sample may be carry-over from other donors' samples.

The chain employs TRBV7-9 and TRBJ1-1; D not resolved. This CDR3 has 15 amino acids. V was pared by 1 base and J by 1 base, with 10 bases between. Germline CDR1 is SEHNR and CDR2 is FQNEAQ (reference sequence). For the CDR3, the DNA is TGTGCCAGCAGCTTAGGGGCCGCGACGAACACTGAAGCTTTCTTT. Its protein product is CASSLGAATNTEAFF.

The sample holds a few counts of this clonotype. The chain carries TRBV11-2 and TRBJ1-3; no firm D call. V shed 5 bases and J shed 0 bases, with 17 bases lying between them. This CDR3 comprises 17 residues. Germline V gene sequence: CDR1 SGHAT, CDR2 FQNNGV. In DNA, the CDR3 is TGTGCCAGCAGCCAAGCCCGACCGGTTACCTCTGGAAACACCATATATTTT. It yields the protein CASSQARPVTSGNTIYF. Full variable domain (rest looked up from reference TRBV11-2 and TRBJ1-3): EAGVAQSPRYKIIEKRQSVAFWCNPISGHATLYWYQQILGQGPKLLIQFQNNGVVDDSQLPKDRFSAERLKGVDSTLKIQPAKLEDSAVYLCASSQARPVTSGNTIYFGEGSWLTVV.

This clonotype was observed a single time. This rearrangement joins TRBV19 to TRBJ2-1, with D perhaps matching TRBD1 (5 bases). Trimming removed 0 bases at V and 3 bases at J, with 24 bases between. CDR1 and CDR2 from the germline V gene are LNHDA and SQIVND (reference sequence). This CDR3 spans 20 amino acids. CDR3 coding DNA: TGTGCCAGTAGTATAGATCCCCCGACAGCAGGGCGAATGGTCTACAATGAGCAGTTCTTC. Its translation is CASSIDPPTAGRMVYNEQFF.

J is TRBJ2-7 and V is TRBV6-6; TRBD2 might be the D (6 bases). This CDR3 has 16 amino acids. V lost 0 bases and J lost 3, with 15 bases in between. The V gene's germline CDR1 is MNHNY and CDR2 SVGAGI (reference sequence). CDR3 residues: CASSYSAGGINYEQYF. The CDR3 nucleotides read TGTGCCAGCAGTTACTCAGCCGGGGGAATAAACTACGAGCAGTACTTC.

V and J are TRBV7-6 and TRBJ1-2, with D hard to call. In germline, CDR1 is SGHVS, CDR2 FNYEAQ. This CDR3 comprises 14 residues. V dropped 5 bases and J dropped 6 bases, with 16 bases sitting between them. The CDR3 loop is CASSRRGGRHGYTF. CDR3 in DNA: TGTGCCAGCAGCCGTCGCGGAGGGAGGCATGGCTACACCTTC.

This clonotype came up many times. The CDR3 sequence is CASSQFDGANVLTF. The CDR3 bases are TGCGCCAGCAGCCAGTTTGACGGGGCCAACGTCCTGACTTTC. V and J are TRBV4-1 and TRBJ2-6; no firm D call. V lost 3 bases and J lost 4, with 7 bases in between. Germline V lookup: CDR1 MGHRA, CDR2 YSYEKL. The CDR3 length is 14 residues.

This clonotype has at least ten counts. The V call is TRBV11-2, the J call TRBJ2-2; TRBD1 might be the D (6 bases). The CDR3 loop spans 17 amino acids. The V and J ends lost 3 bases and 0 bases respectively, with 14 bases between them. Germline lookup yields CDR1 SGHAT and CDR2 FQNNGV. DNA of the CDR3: TGTGCCAGCAGCTTCCCTTTAGAGGGGGCGAACACCGGGGAGCTGTTTTTT. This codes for CASSFPLEGANTGELFF.

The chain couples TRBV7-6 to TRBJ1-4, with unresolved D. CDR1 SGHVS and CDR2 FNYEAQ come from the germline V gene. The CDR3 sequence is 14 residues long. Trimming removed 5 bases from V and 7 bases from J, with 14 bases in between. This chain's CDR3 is CASSLRSGGEKLFF. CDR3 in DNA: TGTGCCAGCAGCCTGCGCTCAGGTGGTGAAAAACTGTTTTTT.

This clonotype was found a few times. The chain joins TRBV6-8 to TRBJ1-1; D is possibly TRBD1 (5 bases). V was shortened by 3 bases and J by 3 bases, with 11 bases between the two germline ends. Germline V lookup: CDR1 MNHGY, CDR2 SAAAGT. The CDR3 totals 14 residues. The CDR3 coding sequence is TGTGCCAGCAGTTATTCCTCAGGGTACACTGAAGCTTTCTTT. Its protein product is CASSYSSGYTEAFF.

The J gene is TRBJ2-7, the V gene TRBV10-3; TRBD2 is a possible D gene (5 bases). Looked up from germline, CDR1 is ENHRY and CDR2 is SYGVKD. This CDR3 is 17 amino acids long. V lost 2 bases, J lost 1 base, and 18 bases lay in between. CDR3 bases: TGTGCCATCAGTGAGCCGATACGGGATACGACTTCCTACGAGCAGTACTTC. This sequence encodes CAISEPIRDTTSYEQYF.